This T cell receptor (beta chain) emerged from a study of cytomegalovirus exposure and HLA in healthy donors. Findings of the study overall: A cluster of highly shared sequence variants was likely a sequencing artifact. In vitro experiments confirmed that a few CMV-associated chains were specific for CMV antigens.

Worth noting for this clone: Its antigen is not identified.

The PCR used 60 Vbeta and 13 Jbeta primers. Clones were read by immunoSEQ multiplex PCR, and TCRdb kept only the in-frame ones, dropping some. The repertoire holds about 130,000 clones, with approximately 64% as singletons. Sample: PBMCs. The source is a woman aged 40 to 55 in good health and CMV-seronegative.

This chain's CDR3 is CASSSRVYGYTF. In DNA form, the CDR3 reads TGTGCCAGCAGTTCCAGGGTCTATGGCTACACCTTC. The chain uses TRBV6-6 and TRBJ1-2, with a weak D call TRBD1 (5 bases). Germline V gives CDR1 MNHNY, CDR2 SVGAGI (reference sequence). The length of the CDR3 is 12 residues. V gave up 4 bases and J gave up 4 bases, with 7 bases separating them.